Below, 29 T cell receptor beta chains from the same sample are listed, as sequenced in a study of blood T cells in healthy people across ages. Combining a sample-barcoded 5' primer with a J-beta primer mix, a second PCR ran for roughly 7 to 12 cycles. TCRdb itself ran the 5' RACE reads through MiXCR, one entry per CDR3 protein. The sample carries 1.5 million to 2 million distinct CDR3 sequences, approximately 50% recorded once. Sequencing used blood. The receptors were gathered from a woman in her thirties or forties in good health.

Only a few counts were recorded for this clonotype. The J gene is TRBJ2-3, the V gene TRBV20-1, with 10 positions matching TRBD1. The CDR3 has 14 amino acids. Germline lookup yields CDR1 DFQATT and CDR2 SNEGSKA (reference sequence). Trimming removed 3 bases from V and 3 bases from J; junction bases left unmatched: 3. This CDR3 is CSASWTGGTDTQYF. In nucleotides, the CDR3 is TGCAGTGCTAGCTGGACAGGGGGTACAGATACGCAGTATTTT.

V and J are TRBV7-9 and TRBJ2-7, with D possibly matching TRBD2 (5 bases). CDR1 and CDR2 from the germline V gene are SEHNR and FQNEAQ (reference sequence). The CDR3 has 14 amino acids. V was trimmed by 5 bases and J by 1 base, leaving 12 bases between them. Written as DNA, the CDR3 is TGTGCCAGCAGCGAACGGACGGGGTCCTACGAGCAGTACTTC. It encodes CASSERTGSYEQYF.

On this clonotype itself: The junction departs from the called germline gene at one end, perhaps through a read error. The chain carries TRBV20-1 and TRBJ2-5; 10 bases fit TRBD2. This CDR3 has 16 residues. The V gene's germline CDR1 is DFQATT and CDR2 SNEGSKA (reference sequence). The CDR3 here is CSASHLAGVYQETEYF. The CDR3 DNA reads as TGCAGTGCTAGTCACCTAGCGGGGGTGTACCAAGAGACCGAGTACTTC.

The chain links TRBV7-2 to TRBJ2-2; D is uncertain. The CDR3 consists of 13 residues. In germline, CDR1 is SGHTA, CDR2 FQGNSA. The V end was cut by 2 bases, the J end by 4 bases, with 5 bases between. The CDR3 region is CASSLKSTGELFF. The CDR3 DNA follows: TGTGCCAGCAGCTTAAAATCCACCGGGGAGCTGTTTTTT.

The rearrangement links TRBV20-1 to TRBJ1-2; no clear D. This CDR3 has 12 residues. V lost 4 bases and J 1 base, leaving 7 bases between the germline ends. Germline-derived CDR1 and CDR2 are DFQATT and SNEGSKA (reference sequence). The CDR3 loop reads CSAKDLNYGYTF. The CDR3 region has the DNA TGCAGTGCTAAGGACCTTAACTATGGCTACACCTTC.

The chain employs TRBV4-3 and TRBJ2-1; 13 nucleotides align to TRBD2. The CDR3 extends over 17 amino acids. Losses at the gene ends were 1 base for V and 5 bases for J; bases not matched to a gene: 5. From germline, CDR1 is LGHNA and CDR2 YSLEER. The CDR3 here is CASSQGTSGGPNNEQFF. The CDR3 DNA reads as TGCGCCAGCAGCCAAGGGACTAGCGGGGGACCAAACAATGAGCAGTTCTTC.

Concerning this clonotype itself: A much larger clone lies a single base off, so this may be a read error. The chain has TRBV5-1 and TRBJ2-1; D gene unclear. In germline, CDR1 is SGHRS, CDR2 YFSETQ. CDR3 size: 11 residues. CDR3 DNA: TGCGCCGGCAGCTTCAGTAGTGAGCAGTTCTTC. Its translation: CAGSFSSEQFF.

This clonotype appeared a few times. The J gene is TRBJ2-4, the V gene TRBV7-2; 8 bases fit TRBD1. Unmatched junction bases numbered 5, after V lost 1 base and J lost 3 bases. CDR1 is SGHTA and CDR2 is FQGNSA in the germline V gene. The CDR3 runs to 16 residues. The CDR3 is CASSLGGQGGKNIQYF. Written as DNA, the CDR3 is TGTGCCAGCAGCTTAGGAGGACAGGGAGGCAAAAACATTCAGTACTTC.

The V gene is TRBV20-1, the J gene TRBJ2-7, with D possibly being TRBD1 (6 bases). Trimming pared 1 base from V and 4 bases from J, leaving 11 bases between. CDR3 length equals 13 residues. The germline CDR1 and CDR2 sequences are DFQATT and SNEGSKA (reference sequence). The CDR3 DNA is TGCAGTGCTAGAGCGCAGGGGACGTACGAGCAGTACTTC. Translating it yields CSARAQGTYEQYF.

The rearrangement joins TRBV20-1 to TRBJ2-1, with TRBD2 matching 11 bases. Germline values: CDR1 DFQATT, CDR2 SNEGSKA (reference sequence). The CDR3 has 16 amino acids. Germline trimming cut 1 base from V and 3 bases from J; bases unmatched to any gene: 5. CDR3 DNA: TGCAGTGCTAGAGTACTAGCGGGGGCCTTCTACAATGAGCAGTTCTTC. Translation: CSARVLAGAFYNEQFF.

This chain joins TRBV6-6 and TRBJ2-7; D call uncertain. Germline V gene data show CDR1 as MNHNY and CDR2 as SVGAGI (reference sequence). The ends were cut back, 7 bases at V and 3 bases at J, with 16 bases in the middle. The CDR3 is 14 amino acids. The CDR3: CASITSLSVYEQYF. For the CDR3, the DNA is TGTGCCAGCATTACAAGCCTCTCGGTCTACGAGCAGTACTTC.

The chain couples TRBV6-2 or TRBV6-3 to TRBJ1-2, with D possibly TRBD1 on 5 matching bases. Germline lookup yields CDR1 MNHEY and CDR2 SVGEGT. V lost 2 bases, J lost 2 bases, and 24 bases lay in between. The CDR3 is made up of 19 amino acids. The CDR3 reads CASSYGLRTPLGFNYGYTF. The CDR3, as DNA: TGTGCCAGCAGTTACGGGCTTCGGACACCTCTGGGTTTCAACTATGGCTACACCTTC.

This clonotype was detected only a few times. V gene TRBV7-2 combines with J gene TRBJ2-5; D ambiguous. Trimming left V 5 bases short and J 1 base short, with 11 bases between. The CDR3 is 14 amino acids. CDR1 and CDR2 (germline): SGHTA, FQGNSA. The CDR3, as DNA: TGTGCCAGCAGCATGCGGCTTTTCCAAGAGACCCAGTACTTC. This translates into CASSMRLFQETQYF.

This clonotype has more than one count but fewer than ten. J is TRBJ2-5 and V is TRBV12-3 or TRBV12-4, with 7 positions matching TRBD2. This CDR3 is 16 amino acids long. The ends lost 0 bases at V and 7 bases at J; junction bases unmatched: 11. The CDR3 DNA sequence: TGTGCCAGCAGTTTAGCCGGGACTACTAGGGCCGGGACCCAGTACTTC. This sequence encodes CASSLAGTTRAGTQYF.

The chain couples TRBV4-2 to TRBJ2-3, with 8 bases fitting TRBD2. CDR3 size: 16 residues. The V gene's germline CDR1 is LGHNA and CDR2 YNFKEQ. The V and J ends lost 0 bases and 6 bases, in that order; junction bases with no gene match: 8. CDR3 coding DNA: TGTGCCAGCAGCCAAGATCGGGATAGCGGGGAGGATACGCAGTATTTT. Its translation is CASSQDRDSGEDTQYF.

The chain couples TRBV20-1 to TRBJ1-2; D not resolved. V was pared by 3 bases and J by 7 bases, with 9 bases between. CDR1 is DFQATT and CDR2 is SNEGSKA in the germline V gene (reference sequence). The CDR3 covers 11 residues. DNA for the CDR3: TGCAGTGCTAGGCTCATTATTGGCTACACCTTC. This sequence encodes CSARLIIGYTF.

The genes are TRBV2 and TRBJ2-3; 8 nucleotides agree with TRBD2. The CDR3 has 16 amino acids. Losses at the gene ends were 4 bases for V and 3 bases for J; bases not matched to a gene: 9. Germline values: CDR1 SNHLY, CDR2 FYNNEI. CDR3 nucleotide sequence: TGTGCCAGCAGTGCCCGCGGGACTAGTACGACAGATACGCAGTATTTT. It is translated as CASSARGTSTTDTQYF. The full variable domain, in which reference TRBV2 and TRBJ2-3 provide the parts outside the CDR3, is EPEVTQTPSHQVTQMGQEVILRCVPISNHLYFYWYRQILGQKVEFLVSFYNNEISEKSEIFDDQFSVERPDGSNFTLKIRSTKLEDSAMYFCASSARGTSTTDTQYFGPGTRLTVL.

Comments on this clonotype: A much bigger clone sits one base away, suggesting this may be a read error. This chain joins TRBV5-1 and TRBJ2-5; no clear D. This CDR3 spans 14 amino acids. Germline values: CDR1 SGHRS, CDR2 YFSETQ. Trimming stripped 4 bases from V and 5 bases from J, with 15 bases between. As DNA, the CDR3 is TGCGCCAGCAGCCCGCGTCTTAACCGGGAGACCCAGTACTTC. It yields the protein CASSPRLNRETQYF.

The gene calls are TRBV29-1 and TRBJ1-1, with unresolved D. This CDR3 has 14 amino acids. V shed 8 bases and J shed 1 base, with 17 bases lying between them. Germline V CDR1 and CDR2: SQVTM, ANQGSEA. This chain's CDR3 is CSIKKTQANTEAFF. The CDR3 nucleotides read TGCAGCATTAAAAAGACCCAAGCGAACACTGAAGCTTTCTTT.

The V gene is TRBV29-1, the J gene TRBJ1-6, with 7 bases aligning to TRBD1. The V gene's germline CDR1 is SQVTM and CDR2 ANQGSEA. Trimming took 5 bases from V and 8 from J; bases not matched to a gene: 12. This CDR3 region has 15 residues. CDR3 nucleotide sequence: TGCAGCGTTCAGGTGACAGGGTCACCCGATTCACCCCTCCACTTT. It translates to CSVQVTGSPDSPLHF.

This clonotype was detected a few times. The chain is built from TRBV4-1 and TRBJ2-1, with D tentatively TRBD1 (6 bases). Trimming took 6 bases from V and 8 from J, leaving 23 bases between them. Germline CDR1 and CDR2: MGHRA and YSYEKL. The CDR3 contains 16 residues. CDR3 residues: CASSRAGAQLMDEQFF. CDR3 nucleotide sequence: TGCGCCAGCAGTCGAGCAGGGGCTCAATTAATGGATGAGCAGTTCTTC.

This chain uses TRBV21-1 with TRBJ2-3; no DNA check was done on the table's D call, TRBD1. TRBV21-1 represents a pseudogene. The CDR3 runs to 15 residues. CDR3 nucleotide sequence: TGTGCCAGCGTCGGCTTTGGGGGCTGGACAGATACGCAGTATTTT. The encoded protein is CASVGFGGWTDTQYF.

This chain connects TRBV7-9 to TRBJ2-4, with TRBD2 as a possible D gene (5 bases). CDR1 and CDR2 from the germline V gene are SEHNR and FQNEAQ (reference sequence). Trimming stripped 2 bases from V and 5 bases from J, with 13 bases between. This CDR3 contains 15 residues. The CDR3 sequence is CASSLSGRVQNIQYF. CDR3 DNA sequence: TGTGCCAGCAGCTTATCGGGAAGGGTCCAAAACATTCAGTACTTC.

This clonotype was observed once. The CDR3 DNA is TGTGCCAGCAGTTTACAGGGGCGAATTCATTCACCCCTCCACTTT. Protein product: CASSLQGRIHSPLHF. The rearrangement uses TRBV27 and TRBJ1-6; maybe TRBD1 (6 bases). With 2 bases removed from V and 8 bases from J, the gap between germline ends came to 13 bases. The CDR3 totals 15 residues. CDR1 MNHEY and CDR2 SMNVEV come from the germline V gene (reference sequence).

The CDR3 DNA reads as TGTGCCAGCAGCAAAAGGGACAACACAGATACGCAGTATTTT. Its protein is CASSKRDNTDTQYF. The genes are TRBV7-6 and TRBJ2-3; tentative D call: TRBD1 (6 bases). V lost 5 bases, J lost 2 bases, and 11 bases lay in between. From germline, CDR1 is SGHVS and CDR2 FNYEAQ. The length of the CDR3 is 14 residues.

This clonotype has more than one count but fewer than ten. The genes are TRBV9 and TRBJ2-1; the match to TRBD2 covers 8 bases. The CDR3 spans 16 residues. The germline V gene encodes CDR1 SGDLS and CDR2 YYNGEE. V was pared by 4 bases and J by 2 bases, with 8 bases of the junction left unmatched. CDR3 amino acids: CASSSSGGAPYNEQFF. CDR3 nucleotides: TGTGCCAGCAGCTCATCCGGGGGGGCCCCCTACAATGAGCAGTTCTTC.

The genes are TRBV11-3 and TRBJ2-7; D remains ambiguous. With 1 base removed from V and 7 bases from J, the gap between germline ends came to 20 bases. The CDR3 length is 16 residues. The germline CDR1 and CDR2 sequences are SGHNT and YENEEA. CDR3 in DNA: TGTGCCAGCAGCTTAGTAGGGCAGAGCTCCTACAATGAGCAGTACTTC. It is translated as CASSLVGQSSYNEQYF.

This chain links TRBV28 with TRBJ2-1, with TRBD1 as a possible D gene (5 bases). The CDR3 is 15 residues long. Trimming removed 4 bases at V and 5 bases at J, with 15 bases between. Germline lookup yields CDR1 MDHEN and CDR2 SYDVKM. For the CDR3, the DNA is TGTGCCAGCAGTTCCCTCTTCCAGGGAAACAATGAGCAGTTCTTC. This translates into CASSSLFQGNNEQFF. The full variable domain, with the rest looked up from reference TRBV28 and TRBJ2-1, is DVKVTQSSRYLVKRTGEKVFLECVQDMDHENMFWYRQDPGLGLRLIYFSYDVKMKEKGDIPEGYSVSREKKERFSLILESASTNQTSMYLCASSSLFQGNNEQFFGPGTRLTVL.

The chain has TRBV12-3 or TRBV12-4 and TRBJ2-3; the match to TRBD2 covers 9 bases. J gave up 1 base and V 3 bases, and 5 bases lay outside the gene matches. The CDR3 runs to 16 residues. The CDR3 region is CASSFSLAGRTDTQYF. In DNA, the CDR3 is TGTGCCAGCAGTTTCTCCCTAGCGGGACGCACAGATACGCAGTATTTT.